The entry that follows covers one TCR beta chain sequence. This clonotype was found many times. The target of this receptor is not known. Nothing much larger sits one base from this clone, and base qualities are not available. Libraries were constructed by 3' RACE. To correct PCR amplification bias, TCR libraries were generated from RNA with a 3' RACE protocol that used unique molecular identifiers. As many as 12 amplicon libraries were pooled and then sequenced on an Illumina MiSeq using v2 2x250 paired-end chemistry. The original pipeline was this. Decombinator was used to process the reads, assigning V and J genes and CDR3 and applying barcode-based correction of errors and PCR bias. Repertoires were subsampled to equal depth before Gini coefficients were calculated with the R ineq package. CDR3 similarity was assessed with GLIPH, Hamming distance and a shared triplet metric. Starting from the raw public reads, TCRdb applied fastp trimming at Q25, assembled clones with MiXCR and retained in-frame beta chains. Identical CDR3 proteins give one entry, which carries the most common genes and DNA. The V and J calls shown here were made by TCRdb, not taken from the authors' results. Here the sample has some 90,000 distinct CDR3 sequences; 6% to 8.5% occur a single time. Clones ranked in the top ten supply around 1.1% of the sample.

Taken with the paper, the label for treatment or condition translates to: PENTA 11 planned treatment interruption arm or continuous ART arm. Children from the United Kingdom aged 2 to 15 years who had been given at least three-drug ART for at least 24 weeks were enrolled as participants. The study required cryopreserved PBMCs containing at least 5 million viable cells, and four candidate patients were excluded because of low viable PBMC yield. Using a FACSAria III cell sorter, naive CD4+ CD45RA+ CD45RO- T cells were FACS-sorted out of thawed PBMCs. Sorted cells were fixed, and RNA was extracted using the RNeasy FFPE kit followed by the RNeasy Micro kit. V lost 5 bases and J lost 5 bases, and the count of bases not matched to a germline gene is 6. The cysteine opens and the phenylalanine closes a CDR3 of 14 amino acids. The CDR3 DNA has 42 bases and is translated from base 1. The germline V gene encodes CDR1 SGHTA and CDR2 FQGNSA.

The sample is drawn from a study of HIV-infected children after antiretroviral therapy interruption (dated by TCRdb to about 2019). For the study in its entirety: Eight children, all with CD4+ count above 500 and viral load below 50 copies/ml, were included, of whom four were on planned treatment interruption and four were on continuous treatment. Continuous-treatment samples were analyzed from corresponding weeks 0, 48 and 150. A median age of roughly 9.6 years was recorded in the interruption group, and a median age of roughly 8 years was recorded in the continuous treatment group. Interruption-arm samples came from week 0, week 12, end of interruption (week 24 or 48), and about 3 years after study end. Exposure to EBV and CMV had been recorded for most participating children. TCR repertoires were compared between children on planned treatment interruption and children on continuous antiretroviral treatment, alongside thymic output measurements. What the research found in general, with its limitations: Minor non-naive CD45RA+ populations, such as EMRA or stem memory cells, might be present among the sorted CD45RA+ naive cells. The naive CD4+ Gini coefficient rose by the end of treatment interruption, suggesting clonal expansion, and returned to baseline by 3 years. In naive CD4+ repertoires of PTI patients, reduced CDR3 sharing between time points was observed after interruption began, whereas many sequences were found to be shared between end of interruption and 3 years later. The low number of patients is regarded as a limitation, and the data should be interpreted with caution.

The TCR sequence derives from a pool of human donors with HIV. The sample here was CD45RA+ CD4+ T cells from PBMCs, pooled from several time points, taken from a donor given antiretroviral therapy, either interrupted or continuous. This specimen's cell subset or site label, per the study, means: naive CD4+ CD45RA+ CD45RO- T cells. The chain links TRBV7-2 with TRBJ2-3; TRBD1 fits 8 bases in the junction. The CDR3 loop reads CASSDRGREDTQYF. The nucleotide sequence is TGTGCCAGCAGCGACAGGGGACGGGAAGATACGCAGTATTTT.